One sample yielded the 24 T cell receptor beta chains listed below, sequenced in a study of blood T cell repertoires in COVID-19 (dated by TCRdb to 2020 to 2022). Libraries came from the immunoSEQ multiplex PCR assay. Held by TCRdb, this immuneACCESS table contains in-frame sequences only and omits some clones. Under half of the omission traces to an unresolved V gene where checked; the cause of the rest is unknown. In this sample the table shows some 31,000 clones, about 93% of which occur a single time. The ten largest clonotypes hold under 6.5% of the sample. Sequencing was carried out using peripheral blood. The receptor set was obtained from a human donor in a cohort sampled during active COVID-19.

The chain joins TRBV20-1 to TRBJ1-4, with D tentatively TRBD1 (5 bases). The CDR3 has 13 residues. V lost 7 bases and J lost 5, with 14 bases in between. In germline, CDR1 is DFQATT, CDR2 SNEGSKA (reference sequence). CDR3 coding DNA: TGCAGTGATAGTGGGGGAGACAATGAAAAACTGTTTTTT. Protein product: CSDSGGDNEKLFF.

V and J are TRBV30 and TRBJ1-3; the D is unclear. The ends were cut back, 3 bases at V and 2 bases at J, with 14 bases in the middle. The CDR3 extends over 15 amino acids. Germline V CDR1 and CDR2: GTSNPN, SVGIG (reference sequence). The CDR3 region is CAWSRSSGTGNTIYF. The CDR3 DNA reads as TGTGCCTGGAGCCGCTCTTCGGGGACTGGAAACACCATATATTTT.

The J gene is TRBJ1-1, the V gene TRBV6-5; D call uncertain. In germline, CDR1 is MNHEY, CDR2 SVGAGI. Trimming shortened V by 7 bases and J by 5 bases, and 8 bases separated the two germline ends. There are 11 residues in the CDR3. The CDR3 region is CASTMETEAFF. CDR3 nucleotides: TGTGCCAGCACTATGGAGACTGAAGCTTTCTTT.

The V gene is TRBV27, the J gene TRBJ2-2; TRBD1 matches at 9 bases. V was clipped by 1 base and J by 6 bases; unmatched bases: 3. Germline V gene sequence: CDR1 MNHEY, CDR2 SMNVEV (reference sequence). The CDR3 extends over 15 amino acids. For the CDR3, the DNA is TGTGCCAGCAGTTTATTGGGACAGGGATCCGGGGAGCTGTTTTTT. Residues: CASSLLGQGSGELFF.

The chain combines TRBV7-9 with TRBJ2-3, with TRBD2 identical over 9 bases. After removal of 2 bases from V and 4 bases from J, the junction contained 13 bases not matched to a gene. The germline V gene has CDR1 SEHNR and CDR2 FQNEAQ (reference sequence). The CDR3 sequence is 18 residues long. Here the CDR3 reads CASSLPRVSGGRADTQYF. The DNA for the CDR3 is TGTGCCAGCAGCTTACCGAGGGTAAGCGGGGGGCGTGCAGATACGCAGTATTTT.

This sequence joins TRBV3-1 (or the pseudogene TRBV3-2) and TRBJ2-7; 14 bases match TRBD2. The CDR3 is made up of 16 amino acids. From germline, CDR1 is LGHDT and CDR2 YNNKEL (reference sequence). J was trimmed by 12 bases and V by 4 bases; bases with no gene match: 14. This CDR3 is CASSRTSGGTTSIWYF. The CDR3 nucleotides read TGTGCCAGCAGCCGGACTAGCGGGGGGACCACAAGCATATGGTACTTC.

The CDR3 DNA reads TGTGCCATCAGAGAGACAGGGGTTGCTTTCTTT. Its protein product is CAIRETGVAFF. This chain uses TRBV10-3 with TRBJ1-1, with 8 bases lining up with TRBD1. Germline CDR1 and CDR2: ENHRY and SYGVKD. The CDR3 has 11 amino acids. With 6 bases clipped from V and 11 bases from J, the junction kept 5 bases outside the gene matches.

The V call is TRBV2, the J call TRBJ2-7; D remains ambiguous. Per germline, CDR1 SNHLY and CDR2 FYNNEI. The V end was cut by 0 bases, the J end by 2 bases, with 11 bases between. The CDR3 is made up of 15 amino acids. The CDR3 coding sequence is TGTGCCAGCAGTGAAGCGCTTCTATTCGCCTACGAGCAGTACTTC. Encoded protein: CASSEALLFAYEQYF. The complete variable domain, with remaining parts taken from reference TRBV2 and TRBJ2-7, reads EPEVTQTPSHQVTQMGQEVILRCVPISNHLYFYWYRQILGQKVEFLVSFYNNEISEKSEIFDDQFSVERPDGSNFTLKIRSTKLEDSAMYFCASSEALLFAYEQYFGPGTRLTVT.

This chain uses TRBV20-1 with TRBJ1-2; D uncertain. V was shortened by 6 bases and J by 8 bases, with 13 bases between the two germline ends. The CDR3 covers 11 residues. The germline CDR1 and CDR2 sequences are DFQATT and SNEGSKA (reference sequence). The CDR3 coding sequence is TGCAGTGCCGCCTTCGGGAGAGGCTACACCTTC. Translating it yields CSAAFGRGYTF.

The chain carries TRBV11-2 and TRBJ2-5; 9 bases agree with TRBD1. CDR3 length equals 15 residues. From germline, CDR1 is SGHAT and CDR2 FQNNGV. The junction had 11 bases not matched to a gene; V was cut back by 2 bases and J by 10 bases. This chain's CDR3 is CASSLIGTGTLGQYF. The CDR3 region has the DNA TGTGCCAGCAGCTTAATCGGGACAGGGACACTGGGCCAGTACTTC.

The chain employs TRBV9 and TRBJ2-5; 7 nucleotides match TRBD2. Unmatched junction bases numbered 10, after V lost 2 bases and J lost 3 bases. CDR3 length equals 16 residues. Germline CDR1 reads SGDLS; CDR2 reads YYNGEE. The CDR3: CASSVGPGLLEETQYF. The CDR3 DNA reads TGTGCCAGCAGCGTTGGACCGGGACTACTAGAAGAGACCCAGTACTTC.

This chain joins TRBV4-2 and TRBJ2-7; D possibly corresponds to TRBD1 (6 bases). Trimming removed 0 bases at V and 2 bases at J, with 14 bases between. Germline CDR1 and CDR2: LGHNA and YNFKEQ. The CDR3 consists of 16 residues. CDR3 DNA sequence: TGTGCCAGCAGCCAAGAAAGAGGGGGTTATGCCTACGAGCAGTACTTC. This encodes CASSQERGGYAYEQYF.

The chain joins TRBV25-1 to TRBJ2-1, with a weak D call TRBD1 (6 bases). Per the germline V gene, CDR1 is MGHDK and CDR2 is SYGVNS. This CDR3 is 12 amino acids long. The V end was cut by 6 bases, the J end by 6 bases, with 9 bases between. The CDR3 spells CASRRGTNEQFF. As DNA, the CDR3 is TGTGCCAGCAGGAGGGGGACCAATGAGCAGTTCTTC.

The rearrangement uses TRBV7-2 and TRBJ2-7; 9 nucleotides match TRBD1. The J segment lost 3 bases and the V segment lost 3 bases, leaving 3 bases of the junction unmatched. The CDR3 length is 14 residues. Germline CDR1 SGHTA, CDR2 FQGNSA. This chain's CDR3 is CASSFLTGGYEQYF. In DNA form, the CDR3 reads TGTGCCAGCAGCTTTCTGACAGGGGGCTACGAGCAGTACTTC. Full variable domain (outside the CDR3, taken from reference TRBV7-2 and TRBJ2-7): GAGVSQSPSNKVTEKGKDVELRCDPISGHTALYWYRQSLGQGLEFLIYFQGNSAPDKSGLPSDRFSAERTGGSVSTLTIQRTQQEDSAVYLCASSFLTGGYEQYFGPGTRLTVT.

The genes are TRBV18 and TRBJ1-1; D is possibly TRBD1 (5 bases). The germline V gene encodes CDR1 KGHSH and CDR2 LQKENI. V lost 4 bases, J lost 2 bases, and 11 bases lay in between. The CDR3 extends over 14 amino acids. DNA for the CDR3: TGTGCCAGCTCACTCATTGACAGTAACACTGAAGCTTTCTTT. Translating gives CASSLIDSNTEAFF. The full variable domain, in which reference TRBV18 and TRBJ1-1 provide the parts outside the CDR3, is NAGVMQNPRHLVRRRGQEARLRCSPMKGHSHVYWYRQLPEEGLKFMVYLQKENIIDESGMPKERFSAEFPKEGPSILRIQQVVRGDSAAYFCASSLIDSNTEAFFGQGTRLTVV.

V gene TRBV5-1 combines with J gene TRBJ2-2, with 8 bases identical to TRBD2. V gave up 3 bases and J gave up 5 bases; unmatched junction bases: 6. This CDR3 has 15 amino acids. Germline V gene data show CDR1 as SGHRS and CDR2 as YFSETQ. CDR3 loop: CASSSAAGETGELFF. DNA for the CDR3: TGCGCCAGCAGCTCTGCAGCGGGGGAAACCGGGGAGCTGTTTTTT.

This rearrangement joins TRBV19 to TRBJ1-1; 9 bases map to TRBD1. The CDR3 is made up of 16 amino acids. CDR1 is LNHDA and CDR2 is SQIVND in the germline V gene (reference sequence). The DNA for the CDR3 is TGTTACCGGAGGGACAGGGAAGGTTTAGGTTTACGTGAAGCTTTCTTT. It yields the protein CYRRDREGLGLREAFF.

This clone appeared once. CDR3 sequence reads: CASSSPSGEILGTDTQYF. The CDR3 nucleotides read TGTGCCAGCAGCAGCCCGTCCGGGGAAATCTTGGGAACAGATACGCAGTATTTT. The chain carries TRBV21-1 and TRBJ2-3; TRBD2 is taken as the D call from the table, unchecked against the DNA. TRBV21-1 is deemed a pseudogene. The CDR3 totals 18 residues.

CDR3 sequence (DNA): TGTGCCAGCAGCCCCCGGGACTCCCACACAGATACGCAGTATTTT. Translating it yields CASSPRDSHTDTQYF. The V and J genes are TRBV7-9 and TRBJ2-3, with D possibly TRBD2 on 6 matching bases. Germline assignment: CDR1 SEHNR and CDR2 FQNEAQ (reference sequence). This CDR3 comprises 15 residues. The V gene lost 5 bases and the J gene lost 2 bases, with 14 bases spanning the gap.

V gene TRBV30 combines with J gene TRBJ2-3; unclear D gene. CDR1 is GTSNPN, CDR2 SVGIG, per germline (reference sequence). Trimming cost V 7 bases and J 2 bases, with 4 bases left between them. This CDR3 comprises 10 residues. This chain's CDR3 is CAFHTDTQYF. The CDR3, as DNA: TGTGCCTTCCACACAGATACGCAGTATTTT. Variable domain in full (rest from reference TRBV30 and TRBJ2-3): SQTIHQWPATLVQPVGSPLSLECTVEGTSNPNLYWYRQAAGRGLQLLFYSVGIGQISSEVPQNLSASRPQDRQFILSSKKLLLSDSGFYLCAFHTDTQYFGPGTRLTVL.

CDR3 DNA: TGTGCTAGTGGTTTGGGCCGGGTCGCAACTAATGAAAAACTGTTTTTT. This encodes CASGLGRVATNEKLFF. J is TRBJ1-4 and V is TRBV12-5; no firm D call. This CDR3 is 16 amino acids long. Germline lookup yields CDR1 LGHNT and CDR2 FRNRAP. Trimming took 1 base from V and 0 from J, leaving 9 bases between them.

The chain couples TRBV28 to TRBJ2-2, with 8 nucleotides matching TRBD1. CDR3 length equals 18 residues. J gave up 5 bases and V 0 bases, and 11 bases lay outside the gene matches. Germline V CDR1 and CDR2: MDHEN, SYDVKM. The CDR3 nucleotides are TGTGCCAGCAGTTTATGGGAGGGGCAGGGGGCGGCGACCGGGGAGCTGTTTTTT. The encoded protein is CASSLWEGQGAATGELFF. The full variable domain, completed using reference TRBV28 and TRBJ2-2, is DVKVTQSSRYLVKRTGEKVFLECVQDMDHENMFWYRQDPGLGLRLIYFSYDVKMKEKGDIPEGYSVSREKKERFSLILESASTNQTSMYLCASSLWEGQGAATGELFFGEGSRLTVL.

The rearrangement joins TRBV19 to TRBJ1-2; TRBD1 matches 8 bases. The CDR3 consists of 18 residues. CDR1 and CDR2 from the germline V gene are LNHDA and SQIVND (reference sequence). Germline trimming cut 2 bases from V and 0 bases from J; bases unmatched to any gene: 11. Here the CDR3 DNA reads TGTGCCAGTAGTATAAGGATGGGACAGGCCGGGGCTAACTATGGCTACACCTTC. It is translated as CASSIRMGQAGANYGYTF.

This clone has only a few counts. In DNA, the CDR3 is TGTGCCAGCAGCCGAGCGGGAGGAAGCTACGAGCAGTACTTC. Translating gives CASSRAGGSYEQYF. The gene calls are TRBV7-9 and TRBJ2-7; 9 bases map to TRBD2. J gave up 3 bases and V 5 bases, and 5 bases lay outside the gene matches. This CDR3 contains 14 residues. Germline CDR1 reads SEHNR; CDR2 reads FQNEAQ (reference sequence).